Listed here are 11 T cell receptor beta chains from one sample, sequenced in a study of CXCR3-negative and CXCR3-positive naive CD8 T cells. The study's findings and limits: Naive cells positive for CXCR3 carried more hydrophobic TRB CDR3s than CXCR3-negative ones.

Which antigens these TCRs recognize remains unknown. The authors prepared UMI-labeled TRB cDNA libraries by 5' RACE. No DNA is given; TCRdb re-called the 5' RACE reads and lists each CDR3 protein once. The data show fewer than 90,000 distinct CDR3 sequences, and the top ten clones hold approximately 0.54%. Material for sequencing was naive CXCR3+ CD8+ T cells from blood. The subset: CD45RO-CCR7+CD27+CD95- naive CD8+ T cells expressing CXCR3 (TNR3+). These receptors all stem from a human donor in good health. Some clones in this sample may be carry-over from other donors' samples.

The V call is TRBV29-1, the J call TRBJ2-3; TCRdb designates TRBD2, a call that cannot be tested without DNA. The CDR3 is 16 residues long. CDR1 SQVTM and CDR2 ANQGSEA come from the germline V gene. The CDR3 is CSVPRGVAGGTDTQYF.

The chain has TRBV29-1 and TRBJ1-1; TCRdb's assignment of TRBD1 cannot be checked, as there is no DNA. This CDR3 is 13 amino acids long. Germline CDR1 and CDR2: SQVTM and ANQGSEA. The CDR3: CSVLTVGNTEAFF. The whole variable domain, remainder taken from reference TRBV29-1 and TRBJ1-1, is SAVISQKPSRDICQRGTSLTIQCQVDSQVTMMFWYRQQPGQSLTLIATANQGSEATYESGFVIDKFPISRPNLTFSTLTVSNMSPEDSSIYLCSVLTVGNTEAFFGQGTRLTVV.

The rearrangement joins TRBV5-5 to TRBJ2-5. The CDR3 sequence is 12 residues long. Germline V lookup: CDR1 SGHKS, CDR2 YYEKEE (reference sequence). CDR3 residues: CASSLFGETQYF.

The genes are TRBV14 and TRBJ2-2; the TRBD1 assignment by TCRdb is unverifiable without DNA. The CDR3 is 15 residues long. Germline V gene data show CDR1 as SGHDN and CDR2 as FVKESK. Here the CDR3 reads CASSPGTTNTGELFF.

The CDR3 region is CASSPGPPSGANVLTF. The V and J genes are TRBV7-8 and TRBJ2-6; TCRdb selects TRBD1, and the lack of DNA leaves this call unchecked. The CDR3 consists of 16 residues. Per germline, CDR1 SGHVS and CDR2 FQNEAQ.

V is TRBV12-3 or TRBV12-4 and J is TRBJ2-1. The CDR3 length is 15 residues. The CDR3 here is CASSPSRGSYNEQFF.

The chain employs TRBV5-1 and TRBJ2-7; lacking DNA, the TRBD1 call made by TCRdb goes unchecked. The germline CDR1 and CDR2 sequences are SGHRS and YFSETQ. This CDR3 has 15 residues. CDR3: CASSQSGTERYEQYF.

The gene calls are TRBV10-3 and TRBJ1-5. This CDR3 has 13 amino acids. Germline lookup yields CDR1 ENHRY and CDR2 SYGVKD. The CDR3 here is CAIGREIGQPQHF.

The chain uses TRBV20-1 and TRBJ2-1. Germline V CDR1 and CDR2: DFQATT, SNEGSKA (reference sequence). CDR3 length: 14 amino acids. Here the CDR3 reads CSAREGSSYNEQFF.

The chain employs TRBV6-2 or TRBV6-3 and TRBJ1-1; the D call of TRBD1 rests on TCRdb alone, since no DNA is present to check it. This CDR3 comprises 12 residues. Per the germline V gene, CDR1 is MNHEY and CDR2 is SVGEGT. CDR3 protein: CASSYGGAEAFF.

The chain employs TRBV20-1 and TRBJ2-7; the D call from TCRdb, TRBD1, cannot be confirmed without DNA. CDR1 and CDR2 (germline): DFQATT, SNEGSKA (reference sequence). The CDR3 contains 16 residues. CDR3 in amino acids: CSASGTGDYRTYEQYF.